This entry concerns a single T cell receptor (beta chain). Its target is not known. Profiling relied on immunoSEQ multiplex PCR, and the TCRdb table lists in-frame clones only, not all of them. The data contain 38,000 or so clones, around 83% of them singletons. The data derive from a study of CD4 T cells in relation to SARS-CoV-2 and coronaviruses. The overall study: Convalescent donors were aged roughly 21 to 72, with median approximately 41 years. The restricting HLA molecule for shared crossreactive spike epitopes was mapped.

Sequenced: naive CD4+ T cells from PBMCs, cultured in vitro. Subset of the sample: naive CD4+ T cells isolated by negative enrichment. The clonotype originates from an adult with COVID-19.

The CDR3 sequence is CASTADRWSYEQYF. As DNA, the CDR3 is TGTGCCAGCACCGCGGACAGGTGGTCCTACGAGCAGTACTTC. The chain couples TRBV7-2 to TRBJ2-7, with 7 nucleotides matching TRBD1. Trimming removed 7 bases from V and 1 base from J; junction bases left unmatched: 7. The germline V gene has CDR1 SGHTA and CDR2 FQGNSA. The CDR3 sequence is 14 residues long.